This paragraph reports one T cell receptor beta chain. Its matching antigen is unknown. Germline CDR1 is MDHEN and CDR2 is SYDVKM. This CDR3 has 18 residues. V shed 8 bases and J 1 base; nucleotides not matched to a gene: 11. In the authors' methods: To classify distant metastasis in papillary thyroid cancer, a model was built from CDR3 differences across clinicopathological groups. Using MiXCR, TCRdb reanalyzed the PCR reads. It is TCRdb's table, rather than the study itself, that gives the V and J calls and clone size. The sample holds approximately 8,000 clones, roughly 26% seen once. Patients were all untreated before their thyroid surgery. This record belongs to a study of metastatic and nonmetastatic thyroid tumors. In the study overall: Both malignant and benign thyroid patients supplied peripheral blood and tumor or nodule tissue samples, across which the repertoires of these patients were then compared. Broader study findings: It was reportedly found that TCR beta diversity was significantly higher in malignant thyroid tumors than in benign nodules, a difference seen in both blood and tumor samples.

The specimen sequenced was adjacent normal tissue. The V gene is TRBV28, the J gene TRBJ2-1, with 13 positions matching TRBD2. This receptor was obtained from a female donor with papillary thyroid cancer or a benign thyroid nodule (not recorded which). Some clones in this sample may be carry-over from other donors' samples. The CDR3 region is CASGGSRTSGSSYNEQFF. The CDR3 DNA follows: TGTGCCAGCGGAGGGTCAAGGACTAGCGGGAGTTCCTACAATGAGCAGTTCTTC.